This T cell receptor beta chain originates from a study of blood T cell repertoires in COVID-19. Study context: The United States, Italy and Spain supplied acute and convalescent COVID-19 samples. T cells, B-cell-depleted T cells, or PBMCs supplied cDNA or gDNA.

V lost 5 bases, J lost 1 base, and 13 bases stayed unmatched. The germline V gene has CDR1 SGHAT and CDR2 FQNNGV. This CDR3 is built from 17 residues. How the authors handled the data: Reference gene primer amplification gave nucleated cell count estimates. TCRdb keeps only in-frame clones here, not all; method: immunoSEQ multiplex PCR. The V and J calls and clone size were taken over from that table, and D and trimming were inferred from the DNA. The repertoire has 200,000 to 250,000 clones, roughly 85% of them found once; the top ten carry about 3%. The clonotype was recovered from a man over 45 who had recovered from COVID-19. Source material: peripheral blood. The chain recombines TRBV11-2 with TRBJ2-5; 7 bases line up with TRBD1. The CDR3 protein is CASSPPETGWFQETQYF. The CDR3 DNA is TGTGCCAGCAGCCCGCCCGAGACAGGGTGGTTCCAAGAGACCCAGTACTTC.